What follows describes a single T cell receptor (beta chain). Other DNA sequences in the sample encode the same CDR3. The V gene lost 6 bases and the J gene lost 12 bases, with 21 bases spanning the gap. This CDR3 is built from 14 residues. Germline V lookup: CDR1 SNHLY, CDR2 FYNNEI. The sample comes from a study of cytomegalovirus exposure and HLA in healthy donors. PCR used 60 Vbeta primers and 13 Jbeta primers. Data came from immunoSEQ multiplex PCR; TCRdb stores just in-frame clones and leaves some out. There are around 70,000 clones in the sample; 80% to 90% occur only once, and 1.5% to 2% lies in the top ten.

The chain uses TRBV2 and TRBJ1-5, with D possibly matching TRBD1 (5 bases). Material for sequencing was PBMCs. The receptor comes from a woman in her twenties or thirties in good health and CMV-seronegative. CDR3 sequence: CASRRYQGSLSQHF. The DNA of the CDR3 is TGTGCCAGCAGGCGGTATCAGGGCTCCTTAAGCCAGCATTTT.